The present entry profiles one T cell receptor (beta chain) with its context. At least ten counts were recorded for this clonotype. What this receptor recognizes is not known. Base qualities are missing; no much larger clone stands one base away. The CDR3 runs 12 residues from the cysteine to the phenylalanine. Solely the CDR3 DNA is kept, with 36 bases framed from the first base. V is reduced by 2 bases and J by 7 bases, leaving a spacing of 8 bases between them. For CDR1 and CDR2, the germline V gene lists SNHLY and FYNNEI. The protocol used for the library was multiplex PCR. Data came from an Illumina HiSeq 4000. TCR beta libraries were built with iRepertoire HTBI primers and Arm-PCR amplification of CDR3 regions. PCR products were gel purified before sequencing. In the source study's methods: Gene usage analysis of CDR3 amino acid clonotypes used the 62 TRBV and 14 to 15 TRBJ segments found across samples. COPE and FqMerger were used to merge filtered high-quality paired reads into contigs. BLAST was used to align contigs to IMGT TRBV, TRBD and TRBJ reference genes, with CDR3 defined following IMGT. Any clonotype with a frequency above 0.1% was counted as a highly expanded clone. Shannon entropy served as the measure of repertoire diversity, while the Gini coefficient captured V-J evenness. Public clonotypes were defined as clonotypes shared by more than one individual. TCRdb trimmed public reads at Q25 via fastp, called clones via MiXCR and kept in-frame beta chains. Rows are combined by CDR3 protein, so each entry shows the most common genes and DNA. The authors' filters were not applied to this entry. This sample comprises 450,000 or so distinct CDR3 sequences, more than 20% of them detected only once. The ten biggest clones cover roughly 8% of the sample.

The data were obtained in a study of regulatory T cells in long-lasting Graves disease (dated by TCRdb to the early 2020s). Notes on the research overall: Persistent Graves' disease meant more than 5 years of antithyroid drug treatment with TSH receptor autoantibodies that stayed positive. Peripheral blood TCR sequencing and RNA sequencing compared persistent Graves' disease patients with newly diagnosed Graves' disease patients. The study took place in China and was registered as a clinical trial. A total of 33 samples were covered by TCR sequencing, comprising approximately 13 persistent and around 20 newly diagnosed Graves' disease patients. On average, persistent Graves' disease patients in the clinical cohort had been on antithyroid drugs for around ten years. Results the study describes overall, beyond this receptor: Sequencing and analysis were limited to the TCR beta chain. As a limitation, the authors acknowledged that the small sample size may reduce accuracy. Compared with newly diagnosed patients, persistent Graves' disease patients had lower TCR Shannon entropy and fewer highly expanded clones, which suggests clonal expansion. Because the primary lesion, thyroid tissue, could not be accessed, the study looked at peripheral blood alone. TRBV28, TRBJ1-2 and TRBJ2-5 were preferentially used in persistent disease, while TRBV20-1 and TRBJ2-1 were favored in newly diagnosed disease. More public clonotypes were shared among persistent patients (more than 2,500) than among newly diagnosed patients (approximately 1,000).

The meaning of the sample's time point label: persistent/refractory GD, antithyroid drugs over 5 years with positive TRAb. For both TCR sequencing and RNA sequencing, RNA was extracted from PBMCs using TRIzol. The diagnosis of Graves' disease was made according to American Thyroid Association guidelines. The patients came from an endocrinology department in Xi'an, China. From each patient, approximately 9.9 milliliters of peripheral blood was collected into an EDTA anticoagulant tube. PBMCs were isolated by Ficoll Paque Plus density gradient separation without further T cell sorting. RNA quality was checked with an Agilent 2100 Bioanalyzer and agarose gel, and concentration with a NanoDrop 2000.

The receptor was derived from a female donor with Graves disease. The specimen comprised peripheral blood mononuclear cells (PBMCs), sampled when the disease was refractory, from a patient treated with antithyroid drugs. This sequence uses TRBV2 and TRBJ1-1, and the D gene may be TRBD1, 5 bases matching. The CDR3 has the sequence CASSESQVEAFF. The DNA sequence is TGTGCCAGCAGTGAATCACAGGTTGAAGCTTTCTTT. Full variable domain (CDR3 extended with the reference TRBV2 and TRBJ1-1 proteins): EPEVTQTPSHQVTQMGQEVILRCVPISNHLYFYWYRQILGQKVEFLVSFYNNEISEKSEIFDDQFSVERPDGSNFTLKIRSTKLEDSAMYFCASSESQVEAFFGQGTRLTVV.